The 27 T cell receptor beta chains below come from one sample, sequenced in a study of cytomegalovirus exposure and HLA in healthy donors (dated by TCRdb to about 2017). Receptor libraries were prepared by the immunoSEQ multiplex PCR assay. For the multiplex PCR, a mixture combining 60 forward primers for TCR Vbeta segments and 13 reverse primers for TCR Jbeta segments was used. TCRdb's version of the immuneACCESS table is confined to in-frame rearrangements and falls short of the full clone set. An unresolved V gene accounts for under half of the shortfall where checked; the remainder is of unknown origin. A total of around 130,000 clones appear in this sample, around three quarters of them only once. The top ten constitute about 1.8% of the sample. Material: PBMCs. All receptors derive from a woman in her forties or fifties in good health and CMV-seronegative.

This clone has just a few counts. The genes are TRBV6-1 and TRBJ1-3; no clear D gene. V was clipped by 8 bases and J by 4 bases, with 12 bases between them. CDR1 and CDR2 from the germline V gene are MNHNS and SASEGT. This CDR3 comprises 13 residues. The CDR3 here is CASGGLAGNTIYF. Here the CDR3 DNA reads TGTGCCAGCGGAGGGCTAGCGGGAAACACCATATATTTT.

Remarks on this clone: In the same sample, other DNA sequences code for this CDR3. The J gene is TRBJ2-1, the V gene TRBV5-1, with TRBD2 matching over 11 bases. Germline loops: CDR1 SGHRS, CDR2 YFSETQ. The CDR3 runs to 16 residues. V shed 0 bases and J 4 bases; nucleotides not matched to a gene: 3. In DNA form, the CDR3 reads TGCGCCAGCAGCTTGGCGACTAGCGGGGCTTACAATGAGCAGTTCTTC. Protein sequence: CASSLATSGAYNEQFF.

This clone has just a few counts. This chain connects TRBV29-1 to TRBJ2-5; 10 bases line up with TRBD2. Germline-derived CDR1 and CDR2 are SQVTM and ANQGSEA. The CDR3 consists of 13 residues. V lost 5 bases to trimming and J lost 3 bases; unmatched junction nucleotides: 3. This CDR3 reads CSVNLAGEETQYF. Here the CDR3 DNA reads TGCAGCGTTAACCTAGCGGGAGAAGAGACCCAGTACTTC. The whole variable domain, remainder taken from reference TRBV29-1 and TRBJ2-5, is SAVISQKPSRDICQRGTSLTIQCQVDSQVTMMFWYRQQPGQSLTLIATANQGSEATYESGFVIDKFPISRPNLTFSTLTVSNMSPEDSSIYLCSVNLAGEETQYFGPGTRLLVL.

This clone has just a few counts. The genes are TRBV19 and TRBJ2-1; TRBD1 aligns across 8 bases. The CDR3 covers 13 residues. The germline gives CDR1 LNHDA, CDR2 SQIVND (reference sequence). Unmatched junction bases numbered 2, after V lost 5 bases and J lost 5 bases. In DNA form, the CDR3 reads TGTGCCAGTAGTCGCAGGGGGCACAATGAGCAGTTCTTC. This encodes CASSRRGHNEQFF.

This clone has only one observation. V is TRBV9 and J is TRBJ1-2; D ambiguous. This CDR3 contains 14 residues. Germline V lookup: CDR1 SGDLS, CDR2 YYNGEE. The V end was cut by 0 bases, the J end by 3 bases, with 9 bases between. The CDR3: CASSVEEGYYGYTF. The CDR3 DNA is TGTGCCAGCAGCGTAGAGGAGGGCTACTATGGCTACACCTTC. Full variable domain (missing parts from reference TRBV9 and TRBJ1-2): DSGVTQTPKHLITATGQRVTLRCSPRSGDLSVYWYQQSLDQGLQFLIQYYNGEERAKGNILERFSAQQFPDLHSELNLSSLELGDSALYFCASSVEEGYYGYTFGSGTRLTVV.

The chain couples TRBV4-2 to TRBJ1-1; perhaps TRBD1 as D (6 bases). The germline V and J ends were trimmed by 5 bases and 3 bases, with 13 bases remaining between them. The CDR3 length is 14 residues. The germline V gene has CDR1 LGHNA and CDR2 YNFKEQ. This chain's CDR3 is CASSLGRGDTEAFF. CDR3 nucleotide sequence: TGTGCCAGCAGCTTAGGCAGGGGAGACACTGAAGCTTTCTTT.

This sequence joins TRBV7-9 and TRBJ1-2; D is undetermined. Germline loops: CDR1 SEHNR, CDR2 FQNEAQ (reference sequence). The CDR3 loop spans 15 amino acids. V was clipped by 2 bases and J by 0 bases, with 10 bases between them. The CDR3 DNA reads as TGTGCCAGCAGCTTAATGGGGAGAGCTAACTATGGCTACACCTTC. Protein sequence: CASSLMGRANYGYTF. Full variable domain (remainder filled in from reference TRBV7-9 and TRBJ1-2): DTGVSQNPRHKITKRGQNVTFRCDPISEHNRLYWYRQTLGQGPEFLTYFQNEAQLEKSRLLSDRFSAERPKGSFSTLEIQRTEQGDSAMYLCASSLMGRANYGYTFGSGTRLTVV.

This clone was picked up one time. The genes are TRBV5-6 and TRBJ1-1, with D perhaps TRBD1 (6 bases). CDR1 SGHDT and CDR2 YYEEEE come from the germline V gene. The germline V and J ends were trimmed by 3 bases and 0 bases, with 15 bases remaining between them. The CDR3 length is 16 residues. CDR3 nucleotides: TGTGCCAGCAGCTGGGGGCCCGGACGAATGAACACTGAAGCTTTCTTT. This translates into CASSWGPGRMNTEAFF. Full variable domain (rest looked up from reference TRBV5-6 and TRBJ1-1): DAGVTQSPTHLIKTRGQQVTLRCSPKSGHDTVSWYQQALGQGPQFIFQYYEEEERQRGNFPDRFSGHQFPNYSSELNVNALLLGDSALYLCASSWGPGRMNTEAFFGQGTRLTVV.

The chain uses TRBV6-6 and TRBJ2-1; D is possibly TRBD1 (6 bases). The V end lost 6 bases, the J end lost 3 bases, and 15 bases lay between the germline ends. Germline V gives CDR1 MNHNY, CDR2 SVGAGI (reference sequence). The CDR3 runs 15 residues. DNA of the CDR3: TGTGCCAGCAGCCAGGGGCCTGGCGACTACAATGAGCAGTTCTTC. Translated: CASSQGPGDYNEQFF.

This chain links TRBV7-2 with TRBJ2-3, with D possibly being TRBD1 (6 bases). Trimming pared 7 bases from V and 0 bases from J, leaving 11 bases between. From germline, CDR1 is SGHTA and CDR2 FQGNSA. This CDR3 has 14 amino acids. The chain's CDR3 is CASTWTASTDTQYF. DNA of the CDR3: TGTGCCAGCACGTGGACAGCAAGCACAGATACGCAGTATTTT.

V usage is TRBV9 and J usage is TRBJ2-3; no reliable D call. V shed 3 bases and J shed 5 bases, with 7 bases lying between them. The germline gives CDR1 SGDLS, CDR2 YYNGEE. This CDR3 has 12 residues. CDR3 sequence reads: CASSDLLDTQYF. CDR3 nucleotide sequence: TGTGCCAGCAGCGACCTACTAGATACGCAGTATTTT.

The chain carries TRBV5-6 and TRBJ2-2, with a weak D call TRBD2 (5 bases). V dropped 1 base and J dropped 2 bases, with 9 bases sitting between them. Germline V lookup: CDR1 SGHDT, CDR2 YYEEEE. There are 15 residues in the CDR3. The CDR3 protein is CASSLSGFNTGELFF. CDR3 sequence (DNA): TGTGCCAGCAGCTTGTCGGGATTTAACACCGGGGAGCTGTTTTTT.

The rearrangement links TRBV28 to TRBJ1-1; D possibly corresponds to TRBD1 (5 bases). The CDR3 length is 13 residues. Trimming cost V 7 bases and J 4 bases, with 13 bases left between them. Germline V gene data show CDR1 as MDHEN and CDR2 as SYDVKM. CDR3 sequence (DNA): TGTGCCAGCACCCAGGGTTTTGGCACTGAAGCTTTCTTT. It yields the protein CASTQGFGTEAFF.

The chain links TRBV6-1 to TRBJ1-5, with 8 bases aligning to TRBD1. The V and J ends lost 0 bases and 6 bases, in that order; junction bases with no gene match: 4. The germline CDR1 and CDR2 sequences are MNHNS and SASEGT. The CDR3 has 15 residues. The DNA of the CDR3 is TGTGCCAGCAGTGAAGCGACAGGGGCCGGTCAGCCCCAGCATTTT. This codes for CASSEATGAGQPQHF.

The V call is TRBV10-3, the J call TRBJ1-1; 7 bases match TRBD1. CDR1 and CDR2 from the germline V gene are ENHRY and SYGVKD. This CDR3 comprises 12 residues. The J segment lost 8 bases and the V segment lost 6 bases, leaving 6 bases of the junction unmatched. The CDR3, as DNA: TGTGCCATCAGGGGGACCAGGGGGGAAGCTTTCTTT. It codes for CAIRGTRGEAFF.

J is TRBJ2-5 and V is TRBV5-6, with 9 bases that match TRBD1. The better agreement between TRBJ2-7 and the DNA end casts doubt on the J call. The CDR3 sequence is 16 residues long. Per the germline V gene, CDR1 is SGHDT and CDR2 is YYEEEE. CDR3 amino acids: CASSPFGTGKDYEQYF. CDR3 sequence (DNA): TGTGCCAGCAGCCCCTTCGGGACAGGGAAGGACTACGAGCAGTACTTC.

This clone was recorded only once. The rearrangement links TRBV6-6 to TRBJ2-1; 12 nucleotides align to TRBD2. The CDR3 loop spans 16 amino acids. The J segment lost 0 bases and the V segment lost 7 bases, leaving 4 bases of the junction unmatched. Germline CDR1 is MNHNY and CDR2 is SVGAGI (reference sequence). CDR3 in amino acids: CASTSGRAISYNEQFF. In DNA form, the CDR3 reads TGTGCCAGCACTAGCGGGAGGGCCATCTCCTACAATGAGCAGTTCTTC.

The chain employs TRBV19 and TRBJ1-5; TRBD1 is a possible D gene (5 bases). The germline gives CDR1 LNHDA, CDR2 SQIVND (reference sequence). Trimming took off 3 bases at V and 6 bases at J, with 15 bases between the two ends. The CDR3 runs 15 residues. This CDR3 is CASSIGGGAGQPQHF. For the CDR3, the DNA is TGTGCCAGTAGTATCGGGGGAGGTGCAGGTCAGCCCCAGCATTTT.

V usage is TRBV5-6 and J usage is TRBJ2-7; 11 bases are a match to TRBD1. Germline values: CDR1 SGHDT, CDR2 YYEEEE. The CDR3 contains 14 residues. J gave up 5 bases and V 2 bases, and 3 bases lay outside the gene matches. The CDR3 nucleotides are TGTGCCAGCAGCTTAGGACAGGGGGCCCACGAGCAGTACTTC. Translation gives CASSLGQGAHEQYF.

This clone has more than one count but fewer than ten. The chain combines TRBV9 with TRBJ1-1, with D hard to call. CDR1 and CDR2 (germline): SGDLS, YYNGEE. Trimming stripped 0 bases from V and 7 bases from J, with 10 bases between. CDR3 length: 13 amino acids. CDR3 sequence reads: CASSVVREGEAFF. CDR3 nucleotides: TGTGCCAGCAGCGTAGTTCGAGAGGGTGAAGCTTTCTTT.

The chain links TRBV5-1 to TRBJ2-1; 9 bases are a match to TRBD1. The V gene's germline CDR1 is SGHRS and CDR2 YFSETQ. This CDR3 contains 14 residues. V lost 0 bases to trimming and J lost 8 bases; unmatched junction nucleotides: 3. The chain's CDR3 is CASSLGQGEDEQFF. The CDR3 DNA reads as TGCGCCAGCAGCTTGGGACAGGGGGAGGATGAGCAGTTCTTC.

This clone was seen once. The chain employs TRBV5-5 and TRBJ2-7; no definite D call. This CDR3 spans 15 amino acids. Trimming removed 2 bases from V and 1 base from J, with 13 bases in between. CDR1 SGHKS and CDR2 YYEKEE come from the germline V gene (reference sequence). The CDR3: CASSFIQAPSYEQYF. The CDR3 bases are TGTGCCAGCAGCTTCATTCAGGCCCCTTCCTACGAGCAGTACTTC.

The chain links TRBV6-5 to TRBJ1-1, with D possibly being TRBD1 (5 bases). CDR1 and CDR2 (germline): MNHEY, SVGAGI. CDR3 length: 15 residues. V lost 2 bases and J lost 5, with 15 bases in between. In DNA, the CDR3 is TGTGCCAGCAGTTACACAGGCGGCATTTTGACTGAAGCTTTCTTT. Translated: CASSYTGGILTEAFF.

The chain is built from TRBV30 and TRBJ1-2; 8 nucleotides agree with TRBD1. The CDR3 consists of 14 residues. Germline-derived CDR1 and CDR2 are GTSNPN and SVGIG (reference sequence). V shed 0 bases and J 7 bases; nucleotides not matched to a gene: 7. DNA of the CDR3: TGTGCCTGGAGTGTGTCCGGACAGGGCGGTGGCTACACCTTC. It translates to CAWSVSGQGGGYTF.

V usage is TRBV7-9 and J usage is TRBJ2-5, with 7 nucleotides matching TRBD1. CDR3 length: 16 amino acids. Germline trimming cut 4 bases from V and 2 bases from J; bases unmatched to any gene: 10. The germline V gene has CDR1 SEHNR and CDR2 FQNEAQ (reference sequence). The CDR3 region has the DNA TGTGCCAGCAGCTACTTTCCCGACAGGGTACAAGAGACCCAGTACTTC. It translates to CASSYFPDRVQETQYF.

The CDR3 spells CASSLDGGGETQYF. The CDR3, as DNA: TGTGCCAGCAGCTTGGACGGGGGTGGGGAGACCCAGTACTTC. The chain links TRBV7-9 to TRBJ2-5, with D perhaps matching TRBD2 (6 bases). The CDR3 loop spans 14 amino acids. Germline V gene data show CDR1 as SEHNR and CDR2 as FQNEAQ (reference sequence). V lost 3 bases and J lost 5, with 13 bases in between.

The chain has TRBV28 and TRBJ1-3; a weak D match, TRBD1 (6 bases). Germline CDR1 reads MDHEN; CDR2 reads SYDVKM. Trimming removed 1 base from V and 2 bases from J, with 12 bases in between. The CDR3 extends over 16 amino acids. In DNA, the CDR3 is TGTGCCAGCAGTTTATTGGGGGCCGCAGCTGGAAACACCATATATTTT. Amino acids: CASSLLGAAAGNTIYF.